The 12 T cell receptor beta chains below were found in one sample sequenced in a study of blood T cell repertoires in COVID-19. The table came from immunoSEQ multiplex PCR; TCRdb's copy has only in-frame clones and leaves some out. The table has over 350,000 clones, around nine tenths seen once; the top ten hold approximately 4.3%. The sample comprised peripheral blood. These receptor sequences come from a woman in her thirties with acute or convalescent COVID-19.

The chain carries TRBV28 and TRBJ1-6; D possibly corresponds to TRBD1 (6 bases). Germline CDR1 and CDR2: MDHEN and SYDVKM. Trimming removed 2 bases at V and 10 bases at J, with 15 bases between. The length of the CDR3 is 15 residues. The CDR3 sequence: CASSLGQGYRSPLHF. In nucleotides, the CDR3 is TGTGCCAGCAGTTTAGGGCAGGGGTACAGGTCACCCCTCCACTTT.

Only one count was recorded for this clone. V is TRBV2 and J is TRBJ1-1, with D possibly matching TRBD1 (5 bases). From germline, CDR1 is SNHLY and CDR2 FYNNEI. CDR3 length: 13 residues. V was trimmed by 4 bases and J by 5 bases, leaving 11 bases between them. This chain's CDR3 is CASSGRVQTEAFF. The CDR3 bases are TGTGCCAGCAGTGGCAGGGTCCAAACTGAAGCTTTCTTT. Full variable domain (missing parts from reference TRBV2 and TRBJ1-1): EPEVTQTPSHQVTQMGQEVILRCVPISNHLYFYWYRQILGQKVEFLVSFYNNEISEKSEIFDDQFSVERPDGSNFTLKIRSTKLEDSAMYFCASSGRVQTEAFFGQGTRLTVV.

This chain uses TRBV6-4 with TRBJ1-1; TRBD1 aligns across 7 bases. CDR1 MRHNA and CDR2 SNTAGT come from the germline V gene. The CDR3 is made up of 15 amino acids. After removal of 0 bases from V and 1 base from J, the junction contained 2 bases not matched to a gene. CDR3 DNA: TGTGCCAGCAGTGACTCGGCAGGGGGGAACACTGAAGCTTTCTTT. Its protein is CASSDSAGGNTEAFF.

The rearrangement uses TRBV30 and TRBJ1-2, with D possibly matching TRBD1 (5 bases). V was trimmed by 0 bases and J by 8 bases, leaving 16 bases between them. CDR1 and CDR2 from the germline V gene are GTSNPN and SVGIG (reference sequence). CDR3 length: 14 amino acids. CDR3 in amino acids: CAWSVSGLAGGYTF. CDR3 sequence (DNA): TGTGCCTGGAGTGTCTCAGGGTTAGCGGGCGGCTACACCTTC.

This clone showed up just once. The rearrangement joins TRBV5-1 to TRBJ2-7; TRBD2 aligns across 11 bases. The CDR3 is made up of 15 amino acids. Germline lookup yields CDR1 SGHRS and CDR2 YFSETQ. V trimming: 3 bases; J trimming: 2 bases; junction bases outside the gene matches: 4. CDR3 nucleotides: TGCGCCAGCAGCTCAACTAGCGGGAGACCCTACGAGCAGTACTTC. This translates into CASSSTSGRPYEQYF.

This rearrangement joins TRBV10-2 to TRBJ2-3; possibly TRBD2 for D (6 bases). Trimming took off 2 bases at V and 4 bases at J, with 13 bases between the two ends. Germline V gene lookup returns CDR1 WSHSY and CDR2 SAAADI. CDR3 length: 15 amino acids. The CDR3 coding sequence is TGCGCCAGCAGTGAGAGGAGGGCAGAATCAGATACGCAGTATTTT. This encodes CASSERRAESDTQYF.

The rearrangement links TRBV25-1 to TRBJ1-4; possible D gene TRBD1, 5 bases. V gave up 3 bases and J gave up 8 bases, with 13 bases separating them. Germline CDR1 and CDR2: MGHDK and SYGVNS. The CDR3 loop spans 14 amino acids. CDR3 loop: CASSENQGYEKLFF. DNA of the CDR3: TGTGCCAGCAGTGAGAACCAGGGCTACGAAAAACTGTTTTTT.

The V gene is TRBV5-4, the J gene TRBJ2-1; TRBD2 matches 9 bases. V lost 1 base to trimming and J lost 3 bases; unmatched junction nucleotides: 2. CDR1 is SGHNT and CDR2 is YYREEE in the germline V gene (reference sequence). This CDR3 spans 15 amino acids. The CDR3 protein is CASSLLLAGYNEQFF. In nucleotides, the CDR3 is TGTGCCAGCAGCTTGTTACTAGCGGGCTACAATGAGCAGTTCTTC.

The V gene is TRBV27, the J gene TRBJ2-2; TRBD2 matches 11 bases. Losses at the gene ends were 6 bases for V and 10 bases for J; bases not matched to a gene: 22. The CDR3 totals 19 residues. Germline CDR1 MNHEY, CDR2 SMNVEV (reference sequence). In DNA form, the CDR3 reads TGTGCCAGCAGCCCAGGGCCCGGACTAGCGGGCTACCTCGATCTGGAGCTGTTTTTT. Translation: CASSPGPGLAGYLDLELFF.

This rearrangement joins TRBV28 to TRBJ2-1; 13 nucleotides agree with TRBD2. This CDR3 spans 17 amino acids. V was pared by 5 bases and J by 12 bases, with 16 bases of the junction left unmatched. The germline CDR1 and CDR2 sequences are MDHEN and SYDVKM. CDR3: CASSGTSGVPMEHAQFF. The CDR3 DNA follows: TGTGCCAGCAGTGGGACTAGCGGGGTCCCGATGGAGCACGCGCAGTTCTTC.

The chain carries TRBV28 and TRBJ2-1; 10 positions match TRBD1. The germline V gene has CDR1 MDHEN and CDR2 SYDVKM. This CDR3 comprises 16 residues. After removal of 4 bases from V and 8 bases from J, the junction contained 11 bases not matched to a gene. The CDR3 region has the DNA TGTGCCAGCAGTTACCTTGTCGGGACAGGGGTCCATGAGCAGTTCTTC. Translating gives CASSYLVGTGVHEQFF. The full variable domain, with the rest looked up from reference TRBV28 and TRBJ2-1, is DVKVTQSSRYLVKRTGEKVFLECVQDMDHENMFWYRQDPGLGLRLIYFSYDVKMKEKGDIPEGYSVSREKKERFSLILESASTNQTSMYLCASSYLVGTGVHEQFFGPGTRLTVL.

This chain joins TRBV6-5 and TRBJ2-5; TRBD2 matches 11 bases. In germline, CDR1 is MNHEY, CDR2 SVGAGI. The length of the CDR3 is 15 residues. V gave up 6 bases and J gave up 4 bases; unmatched junction bases: 7. The CDR3 region has the DNA TGTGCCAGCAGCCTTAGCGGGGGGGCGGGAGAGACCCAGTACTTC. Protein product: CASSLSGGAGETQYF.